This T cell receptor beta chain was sequenced for a study of cytomegalovirus exposure and HLA in healthy donors (dated by TCRdb to about 2017). Regarding the study in general: An earlier analysis of approximately 640 of the donors reported 250 to 350 Gb of sequence data and 117 million unique TCR beta sequences from roughly 180 million T cells. About 330 gigabases of sequencing data and about 92 million unique TCR sequences made up an early release that covered 500 to 650 HLA-typed donors. Of the 398 genotyped donors, approximately 82% fell in the genetic ancestry cluster associated with self-reported Caucasian donors. The study was designed to test whether signatures of past pathogen exposure could be identified by cataloging public T cell receptors. The T cell repertoires of under 750 subjects were profiled by immunosequencing and related to cytomegalovirus serostatus. Along with the approximately 620-subject first cohort, a separate validation cohort of over a hundred different subjects was used. To predict cytomegalovirus infection status, the study brought together high-throughput TCR immunosequencing, statistical association of individual TCRs with disease status, and machine learning. To study patterns of TCR occurrence, a later analysis re-analyzed previously published TCR beta repertoires from more than 550 donors and added high-resolution HLA genotyping. Rather than using new phenotypic data, the later analysis identified candidate immune exposures from TCR beta sequences and from how often those sequences occurred across donors. To decide whether each TCR beta V gene segment behaved as functional or pseudogenic, an earlier analysis of nearly 600 of the donors relied on high-throughput TCR beta sequencing. Donor age, sex, ethnicity and CMV serostatus were compiled together with the repertoire data. In a later genetic analysis, genome-wide SNP genotypes for about three fifths of the roughly 670 donors were used, and that subset was treated as a discovery cohort. All discovery cohort repertoires had been generated on a single sequencing platform. HLA typing included class I and class II loci at four-digit resolution. The number of donors typed differed by locus, with roughly 620-630 for A, B, C, DRB1 and DQB1, more than 500 for DQA1, 606 for DPA1, and about 450 for DPB1. Four or five DR-DQ haplotypes were handled as single units for association and clustering because linkage in the cohort was strong. On average, 235,054 unique TCR beta nucleotide sequences were sequenced per donor among a few hundred genotyped donors of the cohort, with roughly 18% of those sequences being non-productive.

The germline V gene encodes CDR1 SGHRS and CDR2 YFSETQ. From the cysteine up to the phenylalanine, the CDR3 has a length of 15 residues. Left in the record is the CDR3 DNA by itself, 45 bases read in frame from the first base. V is shortened by 0 bases, J by 7 bases, and the region joining them spans 13 bases. The library was produced with the immunoSEQ multiplex PCR assay. A mixture of 60 forward primers for TCR Vbeta segments and 13 reverse primers for TCR Jbeta segments was used in the multiplex PCR. A multiplex PCR assay on genomic DNA amplified the CDR3 region of rearranged TCR beta genes. The Illumina HiSeq System was used to sequence the amplified TCR beta libraries as 87-base-pair reads. Per the original workflow: A later analysis counted about 76 million unique TCR beta chains across the 650 to 800 repertoires, and roughly 9.9 million of these chains were shared by at least two donors. To remove PCR and sequencing errors, raw reads were error-corrected and collapsed into unique sequences using a nearest-neighbor algorithm that merged closely related sequences. To assign V, D and J gene segments, CDR3 sequences were aligned to IMGT reference sequences. For a sequence to be retained, a match of at least six nucleotides was required to both a V gene segment and a J gene segment. A rearrangement was called productive if the CDR3 had no stop codons and remained in frame with V and J, and every other rearrangement was called non-productive. Following IMGT convention, CDR3 was defined as the stretch from the second conserved V-encoded cysteine to the conserved J-encoded phenylalanine. In an earlier analysis of more than 550 of the donors, sequences lacking an unambiguous match to a single V gene segment were excluded. In an earlier analysis of around 600 of the donors, V segments were called functional above 56.7% productive rearrangements and were called segregating when the between-donor standard deviation exceeded 5%. A statistical classification framework was developed to diagnose cytomegalovirus status using the catalog of TCR beta chain sequences. A later analysis assigned V and J genes by comparing TCR nucleotide sequences with IMGT/GENE-DB human TR gene sequences. In a later analysis, CDR3 sequences and most-parsimonious VDJ recombination scenarios were assigned using the TCRdist pipeline. In a later analysis, each TCR beta chain was defined by its CDR3 amino acid sequence together with its V-gene family, and reads without a unique V-gene family were excluded. In a later analysis, 450 to 600 highly shared, low-generation-probability nucleotide sequences were removed to address suspected cross-contamination and a sequencing artifact. A later analysis calculated a clonal expansion index for each public chain from normalized within-repertoire ranks of inferred template counts. Generation probabilities in a later analysis came from a VDJ recombination model fitted to out-of-frame rearrangements, and those results were checked against IGoR. A later analysis scored TCR-TCR, TCR-HLA and TCR-CMV co-occurrence with hypergeometric tests, applying a repertoire-size bias correction to TCR pairs. A later analysis estimated false discovery rates by permuting HLA or CMV assignments 20 times. A later analysis grouped co-occurring TCRs with DBSCAN, adding TCRdist sequence similarity when clustering within HLA-allele-positive subsets. For co-occurrence clustering, repertoires with fewer than 30,000 or more than 120,000 public chains were excluded, along with 4 to 6 repertoires with anomalous nucleotide sharing. The table comes from immuneACCESS by way of TCRdb, which keeps in-frame sequences with V and J called. Part of the clones is missing from these tables; in studies checked, under half for an unresolved V gene and the rest for unknown reasons. The V and J calls and clone size are taken from that table; D and trimming were inferred from the DNA. This sample has 110,000 to 150,000 clones in its table, and 75% to 90% of those were observed once. The top ten hold roughly 1.2% of the sample.

This clone was recorded a few times. Its antigen specificity is not known. No qualities accompany the bases; no much larger clone lies one base away. What the authors observed across the whole study: In a later analysis, HLA-associated TCR beta chains were found to be more clonally expanded and to have lower generation probabilities than equally common non-associated chains. A further reported finding was that TCR beta sequences accurately predicted the HLA-A and HLA-B alleles for most subjects in the first cohort. V-gene and J-gene trimming of TCR beta chains was associated with a missense DCLRE1C variant in a later genetic analysis, and the association was replicated in an independent cohort. While some public TCRs were present in many individuals, most TCR sequences turned up only very rarely across donors. In vitro tests confirmed that a few of the cytomegalovirus-associated TCR beta chains recognize cytomegalovirus antigens. Because HLA typing was unavailable for some donors at each locus, only the typed subset was used in association tests. Roughly uniform sequencing depth across donors was assumed in presence/absence analyses, although this assumption may not hold. Fewer than 20 rarely observed V segments, including chromosome 9 orphons, were excluded from the earlier analysis of several hundred of the donors because counts were too low. Correlated functional status among segregating V segments might reflect linkage disequilibrium, but an unknown experimental factor could not be ruled out. According to a later analysis, parvovirus B19, influenza, CMV and Epstein-Barr virus appeared linked to several top co-occurrence clusters. In a later analysis, the rate of TCR association differed among HLA loci, with DRB1 alleles having the most associated TCRs and HLA-C alleles having the fewest. In an earlier analysis of some 500 of the donors, most TCR beta V segments appeared in productive rearrangements about 87% or about 30% of the time, broadly matching IMGT annotations. The cohort was sequenced for TCR beta chains only, and without alpha or paired-chain data the features that could be detected were limited. Assigning TCR associations to individual alleles was difficult when HLA alleles, especially DR and DQ, strongly co-occurred. Compared with the approximately 700-donor mean, donors in an Asian-associated ancestry cluster had fewer N-insertions in productive TCRs, according to a later genetic analysis. A group of highly shared sequence variants was considered likely to be a technical artifact of the sequencing pipeline. CMV serostatus was the only immune exposure information available for the cohort. According to the authors, the approach could potentially be generalized to other disease states and immunological phenotypes. In a later analysis, some 18,000 TCR beta sequences were associated with specific HLA alleles at a false discovery rate of 0.05. In the study, some 180 TCR beta chains were listed as associated with cytomegalovirus. A later analysis found that most CMV-associated TCR beta chains appeared HLA-restricted, with HLA associations seemingly driven largely by CMV exposure. Some IMGT-functional V segments, including TRBV6-2 and TRBV6-3, could not be told apart with the 87-base-pair reads, so those segments were excluded. Cytomegalovirus status was reported to be diagnosed by the classifier with high specificity and sensitivity in both the original and validation cohorts.

The cohort consisted of approximately 670 healthy bone marrow donors. At the time of sampling, every cohort member was nominally healthy, though immune exposures that went unrecorded were likely present. The donor tested CMV seronegative and was one of the 352 seronegative cohort members. Every donor gave a peripheral blood sample, and the peripheral blood mononuclear cells from that sample were used for TCR beta sequencing. The Qiagen DNeasy Blood Extraction Kit was used to extract genomic DNA from the blood cell samples. The receptor comes from a female donor in good health and CMV-seronegative. This chain is built from TRBV5-1 and TRBJ1-4; 6 matching bases give a weak D call of TRBD1. Sequences were obtained from PBMCs. The nucleotide sequence is TGCGCCAGCAGCTTGGAAGGGAACAGGGCTGAAAAACTGTTTTTT. Its amino acids are CASSLEGNRAEKLFF.